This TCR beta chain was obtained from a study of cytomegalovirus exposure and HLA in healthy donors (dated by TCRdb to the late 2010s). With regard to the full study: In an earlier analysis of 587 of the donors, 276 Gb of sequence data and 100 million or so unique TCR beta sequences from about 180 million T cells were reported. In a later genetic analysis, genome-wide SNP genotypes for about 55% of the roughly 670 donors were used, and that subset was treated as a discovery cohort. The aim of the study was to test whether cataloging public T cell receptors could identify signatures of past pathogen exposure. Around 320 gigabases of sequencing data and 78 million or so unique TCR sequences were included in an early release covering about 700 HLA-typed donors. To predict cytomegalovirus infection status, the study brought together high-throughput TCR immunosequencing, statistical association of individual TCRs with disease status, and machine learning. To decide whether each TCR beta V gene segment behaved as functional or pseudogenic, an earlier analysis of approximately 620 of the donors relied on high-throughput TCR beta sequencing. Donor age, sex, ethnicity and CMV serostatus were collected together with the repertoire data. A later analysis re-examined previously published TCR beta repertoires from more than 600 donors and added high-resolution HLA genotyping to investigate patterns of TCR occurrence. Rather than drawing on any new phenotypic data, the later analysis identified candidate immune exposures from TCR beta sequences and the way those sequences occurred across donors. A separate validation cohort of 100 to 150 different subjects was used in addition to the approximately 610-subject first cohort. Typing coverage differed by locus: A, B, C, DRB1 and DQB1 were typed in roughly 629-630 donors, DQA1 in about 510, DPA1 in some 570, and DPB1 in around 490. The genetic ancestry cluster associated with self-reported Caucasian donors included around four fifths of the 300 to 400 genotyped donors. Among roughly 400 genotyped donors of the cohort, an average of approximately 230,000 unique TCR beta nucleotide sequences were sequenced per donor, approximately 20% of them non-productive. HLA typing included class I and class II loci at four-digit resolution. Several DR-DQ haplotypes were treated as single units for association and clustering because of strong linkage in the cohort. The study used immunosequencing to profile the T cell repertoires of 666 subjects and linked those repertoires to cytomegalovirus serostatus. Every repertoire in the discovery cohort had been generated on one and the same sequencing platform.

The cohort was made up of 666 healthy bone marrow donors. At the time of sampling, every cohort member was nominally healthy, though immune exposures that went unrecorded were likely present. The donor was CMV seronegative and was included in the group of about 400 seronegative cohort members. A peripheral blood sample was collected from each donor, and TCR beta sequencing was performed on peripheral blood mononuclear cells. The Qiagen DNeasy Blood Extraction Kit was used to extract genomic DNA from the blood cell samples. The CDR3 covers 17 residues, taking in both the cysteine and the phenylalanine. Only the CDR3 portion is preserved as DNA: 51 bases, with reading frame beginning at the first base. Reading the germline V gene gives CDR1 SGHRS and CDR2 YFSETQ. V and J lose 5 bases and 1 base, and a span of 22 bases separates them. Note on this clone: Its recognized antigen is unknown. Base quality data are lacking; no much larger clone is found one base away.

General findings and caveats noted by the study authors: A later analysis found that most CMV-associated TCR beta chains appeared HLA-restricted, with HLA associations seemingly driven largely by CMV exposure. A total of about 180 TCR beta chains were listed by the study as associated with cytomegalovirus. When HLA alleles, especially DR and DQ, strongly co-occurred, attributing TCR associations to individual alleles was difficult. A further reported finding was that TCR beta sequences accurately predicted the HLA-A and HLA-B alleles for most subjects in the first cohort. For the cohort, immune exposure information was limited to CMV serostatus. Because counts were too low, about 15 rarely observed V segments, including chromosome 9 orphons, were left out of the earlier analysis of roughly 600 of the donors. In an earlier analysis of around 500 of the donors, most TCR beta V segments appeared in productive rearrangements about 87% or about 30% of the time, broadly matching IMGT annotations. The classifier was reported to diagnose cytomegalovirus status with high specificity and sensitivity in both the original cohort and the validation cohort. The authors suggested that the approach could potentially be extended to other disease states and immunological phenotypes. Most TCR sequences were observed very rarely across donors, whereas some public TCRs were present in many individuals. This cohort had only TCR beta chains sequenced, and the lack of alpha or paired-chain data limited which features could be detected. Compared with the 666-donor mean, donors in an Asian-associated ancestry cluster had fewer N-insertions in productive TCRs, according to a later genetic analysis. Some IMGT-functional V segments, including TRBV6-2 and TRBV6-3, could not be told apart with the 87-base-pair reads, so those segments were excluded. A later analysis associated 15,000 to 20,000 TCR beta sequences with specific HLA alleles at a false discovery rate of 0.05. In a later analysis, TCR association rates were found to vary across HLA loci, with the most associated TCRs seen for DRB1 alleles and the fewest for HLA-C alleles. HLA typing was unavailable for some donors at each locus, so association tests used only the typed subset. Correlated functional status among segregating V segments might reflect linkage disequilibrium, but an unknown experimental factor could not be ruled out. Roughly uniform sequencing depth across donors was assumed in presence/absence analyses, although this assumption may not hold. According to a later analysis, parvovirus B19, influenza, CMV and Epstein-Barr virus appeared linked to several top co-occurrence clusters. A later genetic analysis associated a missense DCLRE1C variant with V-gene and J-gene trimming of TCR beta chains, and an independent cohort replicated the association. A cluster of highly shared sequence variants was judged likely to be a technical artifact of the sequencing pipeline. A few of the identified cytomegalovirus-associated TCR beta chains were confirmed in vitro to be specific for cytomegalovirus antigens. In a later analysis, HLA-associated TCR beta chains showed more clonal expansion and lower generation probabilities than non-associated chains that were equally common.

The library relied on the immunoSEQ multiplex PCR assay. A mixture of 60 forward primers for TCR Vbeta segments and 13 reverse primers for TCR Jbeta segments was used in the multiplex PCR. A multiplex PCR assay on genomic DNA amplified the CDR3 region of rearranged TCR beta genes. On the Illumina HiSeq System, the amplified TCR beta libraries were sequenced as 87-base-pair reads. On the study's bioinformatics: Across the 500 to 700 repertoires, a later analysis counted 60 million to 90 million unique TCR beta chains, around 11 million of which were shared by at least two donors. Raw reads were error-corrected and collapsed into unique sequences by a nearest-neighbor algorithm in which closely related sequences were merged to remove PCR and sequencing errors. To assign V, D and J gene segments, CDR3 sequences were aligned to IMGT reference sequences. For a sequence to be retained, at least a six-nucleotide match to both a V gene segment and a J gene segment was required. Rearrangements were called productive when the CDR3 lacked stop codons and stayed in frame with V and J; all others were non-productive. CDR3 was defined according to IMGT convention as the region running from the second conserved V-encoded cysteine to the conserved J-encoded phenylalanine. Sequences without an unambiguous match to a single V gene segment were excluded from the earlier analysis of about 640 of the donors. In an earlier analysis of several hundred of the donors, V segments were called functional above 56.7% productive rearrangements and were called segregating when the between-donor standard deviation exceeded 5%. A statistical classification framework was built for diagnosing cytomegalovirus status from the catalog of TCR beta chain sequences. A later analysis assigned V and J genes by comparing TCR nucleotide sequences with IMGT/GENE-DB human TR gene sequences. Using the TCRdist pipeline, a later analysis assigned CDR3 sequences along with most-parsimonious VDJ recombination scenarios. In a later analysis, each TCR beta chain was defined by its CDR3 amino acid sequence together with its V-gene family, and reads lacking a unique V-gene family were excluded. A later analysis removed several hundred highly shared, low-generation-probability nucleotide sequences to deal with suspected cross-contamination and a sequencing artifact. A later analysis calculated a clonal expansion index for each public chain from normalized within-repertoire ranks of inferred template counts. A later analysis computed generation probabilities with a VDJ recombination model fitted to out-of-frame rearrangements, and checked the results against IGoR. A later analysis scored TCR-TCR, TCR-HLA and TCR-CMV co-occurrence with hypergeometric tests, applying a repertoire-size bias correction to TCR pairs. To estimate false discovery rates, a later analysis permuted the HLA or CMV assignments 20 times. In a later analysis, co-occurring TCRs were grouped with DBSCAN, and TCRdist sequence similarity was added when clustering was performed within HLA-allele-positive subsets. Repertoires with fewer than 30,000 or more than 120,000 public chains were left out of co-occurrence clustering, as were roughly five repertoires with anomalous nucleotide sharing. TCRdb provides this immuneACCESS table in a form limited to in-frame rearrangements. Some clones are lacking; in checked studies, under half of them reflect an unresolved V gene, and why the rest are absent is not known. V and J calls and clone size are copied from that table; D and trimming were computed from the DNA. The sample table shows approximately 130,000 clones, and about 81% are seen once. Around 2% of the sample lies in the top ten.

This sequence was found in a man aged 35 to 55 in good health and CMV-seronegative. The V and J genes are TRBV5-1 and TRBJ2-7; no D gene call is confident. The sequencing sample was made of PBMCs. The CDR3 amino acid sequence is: CASSSQPLIGASYEQYF. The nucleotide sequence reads TGCGCCAGCAGTTCACAACCCCTGATAGGAGCATCCTACGAGCAGTACTTC.